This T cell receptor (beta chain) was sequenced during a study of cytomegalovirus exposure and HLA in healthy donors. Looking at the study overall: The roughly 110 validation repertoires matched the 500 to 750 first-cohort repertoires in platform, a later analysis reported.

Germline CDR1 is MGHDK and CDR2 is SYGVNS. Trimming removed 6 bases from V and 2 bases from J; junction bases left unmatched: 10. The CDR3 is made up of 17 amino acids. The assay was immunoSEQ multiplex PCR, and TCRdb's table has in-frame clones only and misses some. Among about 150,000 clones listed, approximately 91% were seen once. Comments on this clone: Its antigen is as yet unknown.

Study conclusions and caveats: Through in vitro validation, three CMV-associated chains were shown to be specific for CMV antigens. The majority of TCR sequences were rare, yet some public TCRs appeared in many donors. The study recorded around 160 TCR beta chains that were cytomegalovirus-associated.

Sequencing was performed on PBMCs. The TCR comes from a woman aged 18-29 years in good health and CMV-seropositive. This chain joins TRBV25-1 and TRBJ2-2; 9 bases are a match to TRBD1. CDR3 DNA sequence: TGTGCCAGCAGCCGAAGCCTGACAGGGGGTAACACCGGGGAGCTGTTTTTT. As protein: CASSRSLTGGNTGELFF.